The entry below gives a single T cell receptor beta chain sequence along with its context. Its antigen remains unidentified. MiXCR was run by TCRdb on the RT-PCR reads, yielding one entry per CDR3 protein. The sample includes some 640,000 distinct CDR3 sequences, roughly 14% of them seen just once. Trimming stripped 6 bases from V and 2 bases from J, with 14 bases between. The germline CDR1 and CDR2 sequences are DFQATT and SNEGSKA (reference sequence). The CDR3 covers 14 residues. This entry comes from a study of response to subunit inactivated influenza vaccine. General observations from the study: Seasonal influenza vaccination, on each occasion, was suggested by the authors to recruit few new T cells.

The sequence was obtained from a man between 45 and 60 years old who received an inactivated influenza vaccine. The chain has TRBV20-1 and TRBJ1-5; D uncertain. The sample in question was PBMCs from blood, obtained 14 to 15 days before vaccination. In DNA form, the CDR3 reads TGCAGTGCCACGACGGGGAGTGGCAATCAGCCCCAGCATTTT. It codes for CSATTGSGNQPQHF.